The clone carrying this T cell receptor (beta chain) was found a few times. Its antigen is unknown. The source of the sample is a study of T-cell reconstitution after alpha-beta-depleted transplantation in children. Trimming took 6 bases from V and 5 from J; bases not matched to a gene: 8. This CDR3 contains 16 residues. The germline gives CDR1 SEHNR, CDR2 FQNEAQ (reference sequence). Preparation of the TCRbeta library used unique molecular identifiers. TCRdb ran MiXCR on the PCR reads and lists one entry per CDR3 protein. Here the sample spans hundreds of thousands of distinct CDR3 sequences, about an eighth being singletons. Study outcomes and limitations: Some patients showed high day-60 TCRbeta diversity, which derived from surviving recipient T cells and thymic progenitors. Several hundred rapidly expanded clones from non-depleted graft cells reportedly supplied alpha-beta T cells about two months post-transplant.

This sequence was found in a girl between 2 and 10 years old with congenital amegakaryocytic thrombocytopenia, due to receive a stem cell transplant. The chain links TRBV7-9 to TRBJ2-5; TRBD2 matches at 14 bases. Sequences were derived from PBMCs, sampled before TCRalphabeta/CD19-depleted stem cell transplant. The CDR3 loop is CASRPRGLAGVETQYF. The CDR3 DNA follows: TGTGCCAGCAGACCTAGGGGACTAGCGGGAGTTGAGACCCAGTACTTC.